This T cell receptor (beta chain) was retrieved from a study of identical twins. The CDR3 is made up of 14 amino acids. From germline, CDR1 is ENHRY and CDR2 SYGVKD. V shed 7 bases, J shed 3 bases, and the junction held 7 bases outside the gene matches. TCRdb analysed the 5' RACE reads with MiXCR anew, one entry per CDR3 protein. The sample lists 640,000 or so distinct CDR3 sequences; 5.5% to 6.5% were seen once. What was sequenced was naive T cells sorted from blood. The V and J genes are TRBV10-3 and TRBJ1-1; 8 nucleotides line up with TRBD1. The clonotype comes from a young man in good health. This CDR3 reads CAITPTGVDTEAFF. For the CDR3, the DNA is TGTGCCATCACGCCGACAGGGGTGGACACTGAAGCTTTCTTT.